This T cell receptor (beta chain) was identified during a study of graft-versus-host responses after intestinal transplantation. V was trimmed by 4 bases and J by 2 bases, leaving 1 base between them. Germline lookup yields CDR1 SGHTA and CDR2 FQGTGA. This CDR3 region has 11 residues. As concerns this clone: Its antigen is not identified.

Assay: immunoSEQ multiplex PCR; the TCRdb copy retains only in-frame clones and omits some. Found here are roughly 120,000 clones, just under 95% of them singletons; the top ten hold about 0.51%. Study-wide findings and caveats: Allografts carried high graft-versus-host to host-versus-graft clonal ratios in patients having graft-donor T cell macrochimerism.

The chain combines TRBV7-3 with TRBJ2-3; D gene uncertain. The receptor was derived from a human donor who received an intestinal transplant. The source material was unstimulated CD8+ T cells sorted from spleen or lymph node cells, sampled before intestinal transplant. CDR3 DNA sequence: TGTGCCAGCAGCTACACAGATACGCAGTATTTT. It yields the protein CASSYTDTQYF.